A single T cell receptor (beta chain) is shown here with its context. Ten or more counts support this clonotype. Its antigen remains unidentified. No qualities accompany the bases; no much larger clone lies one base away. The data were taken from a study of CD8+CD57+ T cells in acquired aplastic anemia (dated by TCRdb to the late 2010s). Some background on the complete study: A mean of about 3.2 ug of DNA, ranging from about 0.2 to 27.4 ug, was extracted from sorted CD4+ and CD8+ cells. An average of approximately 10 million reads for CD4+ cells and 11.0 million reads for CD8+ cells was obtained from healthy donor samples.

Profiling of TCR beta VDJ combinations and CDR3 sequences used genomic DNA as the template. An Illumina HiSeq 2000 was used for TCR repertoire sequencing. The original methods were these. TRBV/TRBJ rearrangement plots, CDR3 size and DJ length profiles, and Simpson's diversity index were used to evaluate the repertoires. The most abundant DNA sequence in the deep sequencing data was defined as the immunodominant clone. CDR3 amino acid sequences were screened for sharing across subjects and were compared with published repertoires and the VDJdb database. TCRdb ran its own pipeline on the public reads, namely fastp trimming at Q25 and MiXCR clone calling, and kept in-frame beta chains. Rows are unified per CDR3 protein, each entry keeping the most common DNA and genes. These V and J calls derive from TCRdb rather than the authors' analysis. Counted in this sample were roughly 180,000 distinct CDR3 sequences; roughly half of them appeared once. The ten largest make up approximately 3% of the sample.

Trimming costs V 1 base and J 11 bases, and their ends lie 8 bases apart. The CDR1 and CDR2 encoded by the germline V gene (reference sequence) are LGHDT and YNNKEL. There are 11 amino acids in the CDR3, from cysteine to phenylalanine inclusive. Left in the record is the CDR3 DNA by itself, 33 bases read in frame from the first base. The study deep-sequenced TCR repertoires of sorted CD4+ and CD8+ blood T cells from severe aplastic anemia patients and healthy subjects. Ficoll-Paque density gradient centrifugation was used to isolate peripheral blood mononuclear cells. Before DNA extraction, CD4+ and CD8+ T cells were sorted by FACS or by magnetic beads. What the research found in general, with its limitations: Some 27 CD8+ CDR3 sequences were found in both patients and controls but appeared to be highly expressed in patients and within the immunodominant clones of the patients. Between patients and healthy controls, no significant difference in CD8+ Simpson's diversity was found (P=0.060).

This TCR was recovered from a human donor in good health. Specimen: sorted CD4+, CD8+, or CD8+CD57+ T cells (not recorded which) from PBMCs. Recombination connected TRBV3-1 to TRBJ1-1; no D gene can be assigned with confidence. For the CDR3, the sequence is CASSQGGRAFF. The sequenced DNA: TGTGCCAGCAGCCAAGGGGGAAGGGCTTTCTTT.